This is a list of T cell receptor beta chains from one sample in a study of blood T cell repertoires in COVID-19. The data were produced by immunoSEQ multiplex PCR, yet TCRdb's version contains in-frame clones alone and is incomplete. The sample contains roughly 230,000 clones, 80% to 85% of which appear only once. Material for sequencing was peripheral blood. These receptors were collected from a man aged 35-49 years with acute or convalescent COVID-19. Both conserved end residues are part of each CDR3. The D gene is left open where the match is weak. Expanded clones get a size class; other rows say once, few or many, or leave the size out.

V	size	D	J	CDR3	DNA
TRBV7-9	.	.	TRBJ2-3	CASSSSGADTQYF	TGTGCCAGCAGCTCCTCAGGGGCCGATACGCAGTATTTT
TRBV7-9	few	.	TRBJ2-7	CASRGTGSHEQYF	TGTGCCAGCAGGGGAACAGGGTCCCACGAGCAGTACTTC
TRBV20-1	once	TRBD2	TRBJ2-1	CSASYSGPNNEQFF	TGCAGTGCTAGTTATAGCGGGCCGAATAATGAGCAGTTCTTC
TRBV6-5	.	.	TRBJ2-7	CASSSPGLGGAEQYF	TGTGCCAGCAGTTCTCCTGGACTTGGGGGGGCCGAGCAGTACTTC
TRBV19	.	TRBD1	TRBJ2-7	CASSMGTGGYEQYF	TGTGCCAGTAGTATGGGGACAGGGGGGTACGAGCAGTACTTC
TRBV10-3	.	.	TRBJ2-2	CAIQEGQGGIGELFF	TGTGCCATCCAAGAAGGGCAGGGTGGAATTGGGGAGCTGTTTTTT
TRBV12-5	.	.	TRBJ2-1	CASGLNNEQFF	TGTGCTAGTGGACTTAACAATGAGCAGTTCTTC
TRBV6-1	.	.	TRBJ1-6	CASSERTVYNSPLHF	TGTGCCAGCAGTGAAAGGACTGTCTATAATTCACCCCTCCACTTT
TRBV27	.	TRBD1	TRBJ1-2	CASSLVPGGAGLPGYTF	TGTGCCAGCAGTTTAGTCCCAGGGGGCGCGGGCCTCCCTGGCTACACCTTC
TRBV19	once	TRBD1	TRBJ1-4	CASSSTGALAEKLFF	TGTGCCAGTAGTTCGACAGGGGCACTGGCTGAAAAACTGTTTTTT
TRBV29-1	.	TRBD1	TRBJ1-1	CSVDPDRGTEAFF	TGCAGCGTTGATCCGGACAGGGGGACTGAAGCTTTCTTT
TRBV5-1	.	TRBD2	TRBJ2-7	CASSEGLAGIDEQYF	TGCGCCAGCAGCGAGGGACTAGCGGGAATTGACGAGCAGTACTTC
TRBV3-1/TRBV3-2	.	.	TRBJ1-5	CASSQDGGQPQHF	TGTGCCAGCAGCCAAGACGGGGGTCAGCCCCAGCATTTT
TRBV10-3	.	.	TRBJ1-5	CAISAQDSNQPQHF	TGTGCCATCAGTGCCCAGGATAGCAATCAGCCCCAGCATTTT
TRBV19	few	TRBD1	TRBJ1-2	CATRKQGADYGYTF	TGTGCCACCAGAAAACAGGGGGCGGACTATGGCTACACCTTC
TRBV3-1/TRBV3-2	.	TRBD1	TRBJ1-2	CASSQNRGDNYGYTF	TGTGCCAGCAGCCAAAACAGGGGGGATAACTATGGCTACACCTTC
TRBV4-1	.	.	TRBJ1-5	CASSQADIKPNQPQHF	TGCGCCAGCAGCCAGGCTGACATAAAGCCCAATCAGCCCCAGCATTTT
TRBV5-5	.	TRBD2	TRBJ2-1	CASSLEPAGGPVNEQFF	TGTGCCAGCAGCTTGGAGCCAGCGGGAGGGCCTGTTAATGAGCAGTTCTTC
TRBV18	.	.	TRBJ2-1	CASSPHYNEQFF	TGTGCCAGCTCACCCCATTACAATGAGCAGTTCTTC
TRBV5-6	.	TRBD2	TRBJ2-1	CASSLERLAGGYEQFF	TGTGCCAGCAGCTTGGAGAGACTAGCGGGAGGATATGAGCAGTTCTTC
TRBV19	.	.	TRBJ1-4	CASSIRLSTNEKLFF	TGTGCCAGTAGTATTCGTCTGTCAACTAATGAAAAACTGTTTTTT
TRBV12-5	.	TRBD2	TRBJ2-7	CASGFSTSGREPYEQYF	TGTGCTAGTGGTTTTAGTACTAGCGGGAGGGAGCCCTACGAGCAGTACTTC
TRBV28	.	TRBD1	TRBJ2-7	CASRVSGQGYEQYF	TGTGCCAGCAGGGTTTCGGGACAGGGCTACGAGCAGTACTTC
TRBV5-4	.	.	TRBJ2-1	CASSQDQRSYNEQFF	TGTGCCAGCAGCCAAGATCAGCGCTCCTACAATGAGCAGTTCTTC
TRBV4-1	.	.	TRBJ1-5	CASSPGRYQPQHF	TGCGCCAGCAGCCCCGGGAGGTATCAGCCCCAGCATTTT
TRBV7-6	few	.	TRBJ1-4	CASSPGVRGREKLFF	TGTGCCAGCAGCCCAGGGGTGAGGGGTAGGGAAAAACTGTTTTTT
TRBV2	.	TRBD1	TRBJ1-2	CASTTGQGIYYGYTF	TGTGCCAGCACCACGGGACAGGGCATTTACTATGGCTACACCTTC
TRBV7-2	.	TRBD1	TRBJ1-2	CASSLQGAREGYTF	TGTGCCAGCAGCTTACAGGGGGCGCGTGAGGGCTACACCTTC
TRBV2	.	.	TRBJ2-7	CASRAPEPYEQYF	TGTGCCAGCAGGGCACCCGAACCCTACGAGCAGTACTTC
TRBV12-3/TRBV12-4	.	.	TRBJ1-2	CASSLNTGYTF	TGTGCCAGCAGTTTGAACACTGGCTACACCTTC
TRBV5-4	.	.	TRBJ1-3	CASSLAREPSGNTIYF	TGTGCCAGCAGCTTGGCCCGGGAGCCCTCTGGAAACACCATATATTTT
TRBV21-1	.	.	TRBJ1-2	CASSAKDGGRGYTF	TGTGCCAGCAGCGCGAAAGACGGCGGGCGCGGCTACACCTTC
TRBV9	.	TRBD1	TRBJ1-5	CASSFGQDNQPQHF	TGTGCCAGCAGCTTCGGACAGGACAATCAGCCCCAGCATTTT
TRBV7-2	few	TRBD2	TRBJ2-3	CASSPGGTSGTDTQYF	TGTGCCAGCAGCCCCGGAGGGACTAGCGGCACAGATACGCAGTATTTT
TRBV19	.	.	TRBJ1-2	CASSIYRSNNYGYTF	TGTGCCAGTAGTATTTACAGGTCGAACAACTATGGCTACACCTTC
TRBV6-5	.	.	TRBJ1-1	CASSYSGGFGTEAFF	TGTGCCAGCAGTTACTCAGGGGGTTTCGGCACTGAAGCTTTCTTT
TRBV6-4	.	.	TRBJ2-1	CASSDSRVKGRNEQFF	TGTGCCAGCAGTGATAGTAGGGTGAAGGGGCGTAATGAGCAGTTCTTC
TRBV11-3	.	.	TRBJ1-3	CASSLDGAAGNTIYF	TGTGCCAGCAGCTTAGATGGGGCAGCTGGAAACACCATATATTTT
TRBV11-2	few	TRBD1	TRBJ2-1	CASSSHRLDRERNEQFF	TGTGCCAGCAGCTCCCACCGTTTGGACAGGGAACGAAATGAGCAGTTCTTC
TRBV6-5	once	.	TRBJ2-2	CASRRVSVEGGELFF	TGTGCCAGCAGGAGGGTTAGCGTTGAGGGAGGGGAGCTGTTTTTT
TRBV13	.	.	TRBJ1-2	CASSLGAPNYGYTF	TGTGCCAGCAGCTTAGGGGCACCTAACTATGGCTACACCTTC
TRBV9	.	TRBD1	TRBJ2-3	CASSAAGTGADTQYF	TGTGCCAGCAGCGCCGCCGGGACAGGGGCAGATACGCAGTATTTT
TRBV5-1	.	.	TRBJ2-5	CASSLGPEEETQYF	TGCGCCAGCAGCTTGGGGCCAGAGGAGGAGACCCAGTACTTC
TRBV11-2	.	.	TRBJ1-6	CASSEGGPLHF	TGTGCCAGCAGCGAGGGAGGGCCCCTCCACTTT
TRBV19	few	.	TRBJ2-3	CASSRRQDSSTDTQYF	TGTGCCAGTAGTAGACGACAGGACTCTAGCACAGATACGCAGTATTTT
TRBV11-2	.	.	TRBJ1-2	CASSHPGFYGYTF	TGTGCCAGCAGCCATCCAGGGTTCTATGGCTACACCTTC